This TCR beta chain emerged from a study of regulatory T cells in long-lasting Graves disease (dated by TCRdb to the early 2020s). At the level of the whole study: Patients with newly diagnosed Graves' disease had been on antithyroid drugs for under 3 months. Peripheral blood TCR sequencing and RNA sequencing compared persistent Graves' disease patients with newly diagnosed Graves' disease patients. The study was registered as a clinical trial and conducted in China. TCR sequencing covered roughly 13 persistent and approximately 20 newly diagnosed Graves' disease patients, some 33 samples in total.

The CDR3 starts with the cysteine, ends with the phenylalanine, and has 13 residues. The only DNA kept is the CDR3, 39 bases in frame from the first base. Germline trimming amounts to 7 bases on V and 5 bases on J, with 5 as the count of junction bases outside the gene matches. As encoded in the germline V gene, CDR1 is SNHLY while CDR2 is FYNNEI. Library construction relied on multiplex PCR. Sequencer: Illumina HiSeq 4000. To build TCR beta libraries, CDR3 regions were amplified by Arm-PCR using iRepertoire HTBI primers. Before sequencing, the PCR products underwent gel purification. The paper's processing steps were these. Gene usage analysis of CDR3 amino acid clonotypes relied on the roughly 60 TRBV and 13 to 15 TRBJ segments identified across samples. COPE and FqMerger were used to merge filtered high-quality paired reads into contigs. BLAST was used to align contigs to the IMGT TRBV, TRBD and TRBJ reference genes, and CDR3 was defined following IMGT. Any clonotype with a frequency above 0.1% was counted as a highly expanded clone. Shannon entropy was used to measure repertoire diversity, and the Gini coefficient was used to measure V-J evenness. Public clonotypes were defined as clonotypes shared by more than one individual. TCRdb redid the processing of the public reads, applying fastp at Q25 and MiXCR, and retained in-frame beta chains. Each record represents a unique CDR3 protein, reported with the most common genes and DNA among its rows. The V and J calls come from TCRdb's annotation, not from the publication. Within this sample are over 450,000 distinct CDR3 sequences, with 9.5% to 15% of them counted one time only. The ten top clones hold about 8.3% of the sample.

The time point label of this sample denotes: newly diagnosed GD, antithyroid drugs for less than 3 months. For both TCR sequencing and RNA sequencing, RNA was extracted from PBMCs using TRIzol. Graves' disease was diagnosed according to American Thyroid Association guidelines. Patients for the study were recruited at an endocrinology department in Xi'an, China. Each patient gave approximately 10 milliliters of peripheral blood, collected in an EDTA anticoagulant tube. Ficoll Paque Plus density gradient separation was used to isolate PBMCs, and no further T cell sorting was performed. An Agilent 2100 Bioanalyzer and agarose gel were used to check RNA quality, and a NanoDrop 2000 was used to measure RNA concentration. This clonotype was seen repeatedly, ten times or more. The antigen it binds to is not known. No per-base quality is available; no much larger clone lies one base away. The paper as a whole reports these results and caveats: Because the primary lesion, thyroid tissue, could not be accessed, the study looked at peripheral blood alone. Patients with persistent disease shared more public clonotypes (fewer than 3,000) than newly diagnosed patients did (approximately 990). The authors noted that the small sample size was a limitation that may lower accuracy. Sequencing and analysis were limited to the TCR beta chain. TRBV28, TRBJ1-2 and TRBJ2-5 were preferentially used in persistent disease, while TRBV20-1 and TRBJ2-1 were favored in newly diagnosed disease. Compared with newly diagnosed patients, persistent Graves' disease patients had lower TCR Shannon entropy and fewer highly expanded clones, which suggests clonal expansion.

The same specimen was also included in a second study, on T cells in Graves' hyperthyroidism and ophthalmopathy. As noted in the second study: Stable Graves' hyperthyroidism was defined as no progression to ophthalmopathy during 18 months of follow-up. Hyperthyroidism patients were newly diagnosed, with disease duration under 2 months, and aged 18 to 65 years. The study excluded patients with uncontrolled infections, other autoimmune diseases, pregnancy or lactation. Diagnoses relied on clinical symptoms, serum thyroxine and TRAb, thyroid ultrasound and orbital computed tomography. The first round of RT-PCR for the TCR CDR3 was performed with the HTBI primer set and the Qiagen OneStep RT-PCR kit. Blood samples also contained most of the expanded thyroid clonotypes (frequency above 0.001), which suggests that blood repertoires may reflect thyroid immune responses. A 13 V-J signature model separated ophthalmopathy from stable hyperthyroidism, with roughly 88% sensitivity and roughly 81% specificity in cross-validation and 80%/75% in testing. In validation, progression to ophthalmopathy was predicted by the model with nearly 71% sensitivity and roughly 72% specificity, a median of 6.5 months before onset. To identify TCR V-J signatures that set the groups apart, the researchers used a discovery cohort of 100 patients, made up of 43 with Graves' ophthalmopathy and 57 with stable Graves' hyperthyroidism. Prospective prediction of ophthalmopathy was tested in an independent validation cohort of 18 to 20 hyperthyroidism patients and 17 patients who later progressed to ophthalmopathy. The 90 to 100 discovery patients were randomly split 7:3 into training and test sets. In roughly six Graves' hyperthyroidism patients, the study also compared T-cell repertoires from thyroid tissue with T-cell repertoires from blood. Once sampling was done, hyperthyroidism patients were given methimazole at a starting dose of 30 mg daily, whereas ophthalmopathy patients were given high-dose intravenous methylprednisolone. A second multiplex PCR round built the libraries, followed by size selection and purification. Paired-end sequencing of the libraries was performed with 100 bp reads on an Illumina HiSeq2000. SOAPnuke was used to process the raw data, throwing out any read that contained adapters or uncalled bases, had a mean Phred below 15, or lacked an exact constant-primer or identifier match. COPE v1.2.5 was used to merge the high-quality paired reads, and each unique nucleotide sequence was defined as a clonotype. Clonotypes were aligned to IMGT TRBV, TRBD and TRBJ reference segments using MiTCR v1.1. The analysis included only V-J combinations with a frequency above 0.0001, which together covered roughly 99% of the repertoires. A TCS score was defined as the ratio between F50 (clonal expansion) and ExV (chaos), using BLOSUM62-based TCRdist between CDR3 peptides within each V-J. Welch's t-statistics and random forest reduced approximately 520 V-J features to 10 to 15, which were used in a naive Bayes classifier (R e1071). No statistical method was used to set the sample size in advance, and investigators knew the group allocation. The paper reports TCR Vbeta CDR3 sequencing of roughly 140 peripheral blood samples: some 44 ophthalmopathy, over 70 hyperthyroidism and 17 progressor patients.

The V and J genes are TRBV2 and TRBJ2-3, with 8 bases aligning to TRBD2. The sequence came from a woman younger than 45 with Graves disease. Donor details come from another sample of the same person, matched by shared clones. The material was peripheral blood mononuclear cells (PBMCs), obtained at new diagnosis, from a patient treated with antithyroid drugs. At the DNA level, the sequence is TGTGCCAGCAACCCTAGCGGGCTAGATACGCAGTATTTT. This sequence encodes CASNPSGLDTQYF.